This TCR beta chain is drawn from a study of cytomegalovirus exposure and HLA in healthy donors. About this clone itself: Its antigen is not identified.

V trimming: 6 bases; J trimming: 6 bases; junction bases outside the gene matches: 5. CDR3 length: 13 residues. Germline CDR1 and CDR2: MDHEN and SYDVKM. Study findings and constraints: Through in vitro validation, three CMV-associated chains were shown to be specific for CMV antigens.

Profiling relied on immunoSEQ multiplex PCR, and the TCRdb table lists in-frame clones only, not all of them. The sample holds around 150,000 clones, about 90% seen once. What was sequenced was PBMCs. This chain uses TRBV28 with TRBJ2-1, with 7 bases identical to TRBD1. The receptor was isolated from a man younger than 35 in good health and CMV-seropositive. The CDR3 protein is CASSMTGFNEQFF. For the CDR3, the DNA is TGTGCCAGCAGCATGACAGGGTTCAATGAGCAGTTCTTC.